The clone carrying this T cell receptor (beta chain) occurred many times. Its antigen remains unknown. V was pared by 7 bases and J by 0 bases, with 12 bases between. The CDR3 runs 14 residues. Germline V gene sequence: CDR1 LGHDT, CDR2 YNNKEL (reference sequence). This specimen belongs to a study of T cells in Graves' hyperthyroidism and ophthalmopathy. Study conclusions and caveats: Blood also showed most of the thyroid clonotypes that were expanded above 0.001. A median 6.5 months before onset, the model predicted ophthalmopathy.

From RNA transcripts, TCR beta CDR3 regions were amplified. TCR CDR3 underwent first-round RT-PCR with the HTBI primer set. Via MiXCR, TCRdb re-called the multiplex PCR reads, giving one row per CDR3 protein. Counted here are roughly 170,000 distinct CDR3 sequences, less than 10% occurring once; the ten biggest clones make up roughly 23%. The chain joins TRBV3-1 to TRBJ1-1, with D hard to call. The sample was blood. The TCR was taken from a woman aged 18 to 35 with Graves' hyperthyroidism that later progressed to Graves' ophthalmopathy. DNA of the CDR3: TGTGCCAGCACGAAAGGAGGGATGAACACTGAAGCTTTCTTT. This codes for CASTKGGMNTEAFF. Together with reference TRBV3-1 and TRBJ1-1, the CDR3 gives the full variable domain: DTAVSQTPKYLVTQMGNDKSIKCEQNLGHDTMYWYKQDSKKFLKIMFSYNNKELIINETVPNRFSPKSPDKAHLNLHINSLELGDSAVYFCASTKGGMNTEAFFGQGTRLTVV.